These 4 T cell receptor beta chains came from one sample sequenced in a study of cytomegalovirus exposure and HLA in healthy donors. It was with 60 Vbeta and 13 Jbeta primers that the PCR ran. TCRdb's copy holds only in-frame clones and misses some; the assay was immunoSEQ multiplex PCR. Of roughly 240,000 clones detected, about three quarters appear once; the ten largest clones hold 0.45% to 0.5%. The sequenced material came from PBMCs. The receptors come from a boy aged 5-17 years in good health and CMV-seronegative.

The chain carries TRBV30 and TRBJ2-1; a possible D gene is TRBD1 (5 bases). The V and J ends lost 0 bases and 14 bases respectively, with 11 bases between them. The germline V gene encodes CDR1 GTSNPN and CDR2 SVGIG (reference sequence). This CDR3 region has 11 residues. This chain's CDR3 is CAWSVGHIEFF. Here the CDR3 DNA reads TGTGCCTGGAGTGTGGGGCATATAGAGTTCTTC.

V is TRBV30 and J is TRBJ1-3, with 8 bases fitting TRBD1. The V gene end was trimmed by 5 bases and the J gene end by 0 bases; junction bases not matched to a gene: 9. In germline, CDR1 is GTSNPN, CDR2 SVGIG (reference sequence). The CDR3 runs to 16 residues. CDR3 nucleotides: TGTGCCTGGGAGGGGGACAGGAAGATCTCTGGAAACACCATATATTTT. Amino acids: CAWEGDRKISGNTIYF.

The V gene is TRBV25-1, the J gene TRBJ2-3; weak D call: TRBD2 (5 bases). This CDR3 spans 16 amino acids. The germline V gene encodes CDR1 MGHDK and CDR2 SYGVNS. Trimming pared 2 bases from V and 6 bases from J, leaving 18 bases between. The CDR3, as DNA: TGTGCCAGCAGTGAAGACCTGCGGGCCCTGGGGGATACGCAGTATTTT. It specifies CASSEDLRALGDTQYF.

A remark on this clone: Compared with germline, one end of the junction differs, possibly owing to a read error. V is TRBV30 and J is TRBJ1-1; D is undetermined. The length of the CDR3 is 12 residues. CDR1 GTSNPN and CDR2 SVGIG come from the germline V gene (reference sequence). CDR3 residues: CAWSSQDRTFHF. DNA for the CDR3: TGTGCCTGGAGTTCCCAGGACCGGACTTTCCATTTT.